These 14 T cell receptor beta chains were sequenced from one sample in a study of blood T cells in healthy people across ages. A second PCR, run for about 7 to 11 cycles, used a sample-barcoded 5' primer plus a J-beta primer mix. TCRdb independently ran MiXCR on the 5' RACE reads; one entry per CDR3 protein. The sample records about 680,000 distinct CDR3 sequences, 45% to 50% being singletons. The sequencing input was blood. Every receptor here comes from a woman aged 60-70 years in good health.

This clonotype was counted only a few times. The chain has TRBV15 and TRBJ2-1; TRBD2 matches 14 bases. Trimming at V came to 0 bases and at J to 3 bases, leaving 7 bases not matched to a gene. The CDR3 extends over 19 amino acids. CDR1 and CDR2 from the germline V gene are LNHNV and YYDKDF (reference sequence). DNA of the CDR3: TGTGCCACCAGCAGAGATGGGACTAGCGGGAGTCCTCTCTACAATGAGCAGTTCTTC. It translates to CATSRDGTSGSPLYNEQFF.

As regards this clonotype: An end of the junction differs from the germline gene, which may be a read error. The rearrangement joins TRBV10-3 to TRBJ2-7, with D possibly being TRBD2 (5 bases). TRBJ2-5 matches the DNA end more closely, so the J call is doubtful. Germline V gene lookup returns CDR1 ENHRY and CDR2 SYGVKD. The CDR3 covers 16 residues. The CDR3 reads CAFSEGLKGLGETQYF. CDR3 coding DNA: TGTGCCTTCAGTGAGGGCCTAAAAGGGCTCGGGGAGACCCAGTACTTC.

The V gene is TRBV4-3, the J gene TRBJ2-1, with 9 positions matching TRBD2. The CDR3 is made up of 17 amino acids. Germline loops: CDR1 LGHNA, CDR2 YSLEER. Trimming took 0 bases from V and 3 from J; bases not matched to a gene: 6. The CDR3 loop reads CASSQDPGGRVYNEQFF. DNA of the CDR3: TGCGCCAGCAGCCAAGATCCGGGCGGGAGGGTCTACAATGAGCAGTTCTTC.

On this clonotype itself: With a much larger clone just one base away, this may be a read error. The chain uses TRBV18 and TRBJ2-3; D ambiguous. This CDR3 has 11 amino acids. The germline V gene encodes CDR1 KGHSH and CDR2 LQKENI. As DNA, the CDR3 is TGTGCCGGCTCATACGCTGATACGCAGTATTTT. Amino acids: CAGSYADTQYF. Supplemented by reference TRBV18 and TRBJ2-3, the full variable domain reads NAGVMQNPRHLVRRRGQEARLRCSPMKGHSHVYWYRQLPEEGLKFMVYLQKENIIDESGMPKERFSAEFPKEGPSILRIQQVVRGDSAAYFCAGSYADTQYFGPGTRLTVL.

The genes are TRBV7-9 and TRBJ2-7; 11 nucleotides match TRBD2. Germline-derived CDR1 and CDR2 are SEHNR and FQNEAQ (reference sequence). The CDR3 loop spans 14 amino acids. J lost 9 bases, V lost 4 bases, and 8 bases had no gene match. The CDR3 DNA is TGTGCCAGCAGCTCCACTAGCGGGAGATCAGTGCAGTACTTC. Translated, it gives CASSSTSGRSVQYF.

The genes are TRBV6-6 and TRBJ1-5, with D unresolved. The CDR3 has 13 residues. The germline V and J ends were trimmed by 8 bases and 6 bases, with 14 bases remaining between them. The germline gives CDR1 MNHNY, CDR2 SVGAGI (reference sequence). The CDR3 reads CASVTEPGQPQHF. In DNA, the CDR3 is TGTGCCAGCGTCACAGAGCCCGGTCAGCCCCAGCATTTT.

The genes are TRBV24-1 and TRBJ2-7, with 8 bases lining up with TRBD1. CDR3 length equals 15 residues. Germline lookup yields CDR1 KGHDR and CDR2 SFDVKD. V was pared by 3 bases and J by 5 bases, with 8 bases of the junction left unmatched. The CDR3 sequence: CATSDVGQAIHEQYF. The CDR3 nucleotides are TGTGCCACCAGTGATGTGGGACAGGCAATCCACGAGCAGTACTTC.

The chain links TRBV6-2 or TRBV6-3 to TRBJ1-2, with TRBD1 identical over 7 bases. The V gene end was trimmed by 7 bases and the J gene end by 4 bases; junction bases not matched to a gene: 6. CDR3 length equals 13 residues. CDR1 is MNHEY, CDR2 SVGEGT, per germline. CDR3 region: CASKPGQSYGYTF. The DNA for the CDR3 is TGTGCCAGCAAACCGGGACAGAGCTATGGCTACACCTTC.

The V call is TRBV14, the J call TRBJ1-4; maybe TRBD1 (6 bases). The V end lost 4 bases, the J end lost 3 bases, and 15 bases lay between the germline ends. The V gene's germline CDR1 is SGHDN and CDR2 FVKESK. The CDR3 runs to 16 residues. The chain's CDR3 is CASSPRFRTANEKLFF. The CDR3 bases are TGTGCCAGCAGCCCAAGGTTTCGGACAGCTAATGAAAAACTGTTTTTT.

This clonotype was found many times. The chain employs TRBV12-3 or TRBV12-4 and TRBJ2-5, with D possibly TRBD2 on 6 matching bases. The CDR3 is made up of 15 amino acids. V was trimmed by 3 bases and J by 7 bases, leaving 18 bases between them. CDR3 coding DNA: TGTGCCAGCAGTTTTCCGGAGGGGACGCGGGGGACCCAGTACTTC. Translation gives CASSFPEGTRGTQYF.

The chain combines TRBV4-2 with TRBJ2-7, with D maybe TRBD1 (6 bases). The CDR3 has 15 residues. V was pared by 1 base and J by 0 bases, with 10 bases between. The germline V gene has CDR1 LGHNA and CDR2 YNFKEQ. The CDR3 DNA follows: TGTGCCAGCAGCCAAGTTACAGGGTACTCCTACGAGCAGTACTTC. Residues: CASSQVTGYSYEQYF.

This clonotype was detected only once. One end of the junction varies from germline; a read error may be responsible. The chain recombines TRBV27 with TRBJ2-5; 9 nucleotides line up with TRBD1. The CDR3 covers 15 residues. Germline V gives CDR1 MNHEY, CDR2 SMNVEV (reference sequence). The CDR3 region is CASSLLNRGRQTPYF. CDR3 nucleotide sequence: TGTGCCAGCAGTTTGTTAAACAGGGGGCGGCAGACCCCGTACTTC.

Written as DNA, the CDR3 is TGTGCCAGCAGAGCCACGGGTCGTCAAGAGACCCAGTACTTC. This encodes CASRATGRQETQYF. The chain employs TRBV21-1 and TRBJ2-5. TRBV21-1 is recorded as a pseudogene. The CDR3 contains 14 residues.

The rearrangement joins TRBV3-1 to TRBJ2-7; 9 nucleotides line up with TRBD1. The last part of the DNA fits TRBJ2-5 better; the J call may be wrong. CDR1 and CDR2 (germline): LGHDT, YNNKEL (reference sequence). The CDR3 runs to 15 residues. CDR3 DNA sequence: TGTGCCAGCAGCTTTTGGGACAGGGAACAAGAGACCCAGTACTTC. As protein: CASSFWDREQETQYF.